This T cell receptor (beta chain) derives from a study of blood T cell repertoires in COVID-19. The assay was immunoSEQ multiplex PCR, and TCRdb's table has in-frame clones only and misses some. The sample has about 200,000 clones; about 85% are singletons. The clonotype originates from a human donor in a cohort sampled during active COVID-19. The source material was peripheral blood.

Here the CDR3 DNA reads TGCGCCAGCAGCTTCCTTCAACAGGGGACCTCTGGGGCCAACGTCCTGACTTTC. This gives the protein CASSFLQQGTSGANVLTF. The chain has TRBV5-1 and TRBJ2-6; 7 bases fit TRBD1. CDR3 length: 18 residues. Germline V lookup: CDR1 SGHRS, CDR2 YFSETQ. J lost 0 bases, V lost 2 bases, and 8 bases had no gene match.